These 10 T cell receptor beta chains originate from one sample sequenced in a study of T cell repertoires in cytomegalovirus infection (dated by TCRdb to about 2019). Sequencer: Illumina HiSeq 1500. TCRdb took the public reads, trimmed them with fastp at Q25, ran MiXCR for clone calling and kept in-frame beta chains. Rows merge per CDR3 protein into single entries with the most common DNA and genes. The sample yields more than 250,000 distinct CDR3 sequences; 25% were counted once. The top ten clones comprise roughly 13% of the sample. For these receptors, no antigen is known. The sample's treatment or condition label, in plain terms: in vitro stimulation with specific CMV peptide epitopes to enrich CMV-specific T cells. Sequencing used cultured PBMCs, obtained from culture after CMV antigen stimulation. The receptors were gathered from a human donor in good health (CMV status not recorded). Some clones in this sample may be carry-over from other donors' samples.

This clonotype has at least ten counts. The gene calls are TRBV7-9 and TRBJ1-2; TRBD1 might be the D (5 bases). The V and J ends lost 4 bases and 8 bases respectively, with 14 bases between them. The CDR3 is 13 amino acids. In germline, CDR1 is SEHNR, CDR2 FQNEAQ (reference sequence). In DNA form, the CDR3 reads TGTGCCAGCAGCTCAGGGCAGGGCCGAGGCTACACCTTC. It codes for CASSSGQGRGYTF.

The gene calls are TRBV6-6 and TRBJ1-1; D ambiguous. The CDR3 totals 15 residues. CDR1 MNHNY and CDR2 SVGAGI come from the germline V gene (reference sequence). The germline V and J ends were trimmed by 6 bases and 3 bases, with 17 bases remaining between them. For the CDR3, the DNA is TGTGCCAGCAGGGCGGCTGGCACGAGCGACACTGAAGCTTTCTTT. This gives the protein CASRAAGTSDTEAFF.

This clonotype was found a few times. The CDR3 reads CATSDYYNEQFF. CDR3 DNA sequence: TGTGCCACCAGTGATTACTACAATGAGCAGTTCTTC. The V and J genes are TRBV24-1 and TRBJ2-1, with D uncertain. V was pared by 2 bases and J by 3 bases, with 1 base between. This CDR3 comprises 12 residues. Germline-derived CDR1 and CDR2 are KGHDR and SFDVKD.

This clonotype was recorded many times. The chain has TRBV12-3 or TRBV12-4 and TRBJ2-7, with 7 nucleotides matching TRBD1. The CDR3 runs 12 residues. Germline trimming cut 6 bases from V and 3 bases from J; bases unmatched to any gene: 2. In DNA form, the CDR3 reads TGTGCCAGCAGGAGACAGGGCTACGAGCAGTACTTC. It translates to CASRRQGYEQYF.

V and J are TRBV9 and TRBJ2-1, with TRBD2 matching over 7 bases. The CDR3 sequence is 14 residues long. Per germline, CDR1 SGDLS and CDR2 YYNGEE. With V trimmed by 7 bases and J by 5 bases, 9 bases remained unmatched. The CDR3 region has the DNA TGTGCCAGCGACCGCGGGAGTTTAAACAATGAGCAGTTCTTC. Translation gives CASDRGSLNNEQFF.

J is TRBJ2-7 and V is TRBV12-3 or TRBV12-4; 8 bases fit TRBD1. The V and J ends lost 4 bases and 0 bases, in that order; junction bases with no gene match: 11. The CDR3 totals 17 residues. The CDR3, as DNA: TGTGCCAGCAGTTCAAGCGGAGGACAGGGATTCTCCTACGAGCAGTACTTC. Encoded protein: CASSSSGGQGFSYEQYF.

This clonotype was detected a few times. The chain uses TRBV7-9 and TRBJ2-6; 7 nucleotides line up with TRBD2. CDR1 and CDR2 (germline): SEHNR, FQNEAQ (reference sequence). The V gene end was trimmed by 6 bases and the J gene end by 4 bases; junction bases not matched to a gene: 9. The CDR3 has 16 residues. The CDR3 here is CASSVGREPGANVLTF. The CDR3 DNA is TGTGCCAGCAGTGTGGGGCGGGAGCCCGGGGCCAACGTCCTGACTTTC.

This clonotype appeared a few times. The germline gene is not matched at one end of the junction; a read error may be the cause. The rearrangement uses TRBV5-6 and TRBJ1-4; no clear D gene. The CDR3 has 14 amino acids. Germline values: CDR1 SGHDT, CDR2 YYEEEE. The CDR3 here is CASSLVWENEKLFF. In DNA, the CDR3 is TGTGCCAGCAGCTTGGTATGGGAGAATGAGAAACTGTTTTTT. The whole variable domain, filled in from reference TRBV5-6 and TRBJ1-4, reads DAGVTQSPTHLIKTRGQQVTLRCSPKSGHDTVSWYQQALGQGPQFIFQYYEEEERQRGNFPDRFSGHQFPNYSSELNVNALLLGDSALYLCASSLVWENEKLFFGSGTQLSVL.

In this sample, this clonotype turned up many times. The chain uses TRBV30 and TRBJ1-2, with D unclear. The CDR3 is 12 residues long. Germline V lookup: CDR1 GTSNPN, CDR2 SVGIG (reference sequence). Trimming left V 2 bases short and J 2 bases short, with 6 bases between. In DNA, the CDR3 is TGTGCCTGGAGTAATGGGAACTATGGCTACACCTTC. Amino acids: CAWSNGNYGYTF.

A few counts support this clonotype. The CDR3 region is CASSSSPLAGVSTDTQYF. CDR3 DNA: TGTGCCAGCAGCAGCTCCCCCCTAGCGGGAGTGTCCACAGATACGCAGTATTTT. V usage is TRBV7-9 and J usage is TRBJ2-3, with TRBD2 identical over 10 bases. The V gene's germline CDR1 is SEHNR and CDR2 FQNEAQ (reference sequence). The V gene end was trimmed by 5 bases and the J gene end by 2 bases; junction bases not matched to a gene: 13. This CDR3 spans 18 amino acids.